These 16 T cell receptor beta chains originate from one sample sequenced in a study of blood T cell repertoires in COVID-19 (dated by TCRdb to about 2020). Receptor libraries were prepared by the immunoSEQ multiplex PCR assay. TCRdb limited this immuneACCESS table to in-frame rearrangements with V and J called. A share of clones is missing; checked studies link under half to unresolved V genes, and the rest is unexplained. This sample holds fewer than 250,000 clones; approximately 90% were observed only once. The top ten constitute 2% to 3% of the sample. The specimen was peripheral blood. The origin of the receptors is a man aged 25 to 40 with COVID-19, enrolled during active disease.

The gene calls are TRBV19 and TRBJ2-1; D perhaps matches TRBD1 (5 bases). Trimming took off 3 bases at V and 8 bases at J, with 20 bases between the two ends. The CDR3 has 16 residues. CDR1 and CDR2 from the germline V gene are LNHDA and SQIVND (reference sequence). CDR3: CASSIWGRLLIHEQFF. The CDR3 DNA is TGTGCCAGTAGTATCTGGGGCAGGCTTTTGATCCATGAGCAGTTCTTC.

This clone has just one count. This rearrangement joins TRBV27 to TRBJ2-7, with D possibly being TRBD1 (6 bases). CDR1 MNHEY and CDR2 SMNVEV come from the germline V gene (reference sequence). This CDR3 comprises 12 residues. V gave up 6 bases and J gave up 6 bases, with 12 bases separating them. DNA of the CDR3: TGTGCCAGCAGCCCCACAGGGCTCGAGCAGTACTTC. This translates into CASSPTGLEQYF.

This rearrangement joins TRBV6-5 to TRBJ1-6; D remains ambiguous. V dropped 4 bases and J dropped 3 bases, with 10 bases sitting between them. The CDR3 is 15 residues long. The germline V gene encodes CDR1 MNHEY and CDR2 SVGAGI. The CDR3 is CASSFGKYYNSPLHF. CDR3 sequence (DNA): TGTGCCAGCAGTTTCGGGAAATACTATAATTCACCCCTCCACTTT.

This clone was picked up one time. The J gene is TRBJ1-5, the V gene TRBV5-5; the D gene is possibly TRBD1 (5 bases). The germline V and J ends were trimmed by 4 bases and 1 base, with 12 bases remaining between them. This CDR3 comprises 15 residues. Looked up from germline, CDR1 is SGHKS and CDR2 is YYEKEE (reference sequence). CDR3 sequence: CASSQGPFSNQPQHF. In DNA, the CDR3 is TGTGCCAGCAGCCAGGGTCCCTTCAGCAATCAGCCCCAGCATTTT.

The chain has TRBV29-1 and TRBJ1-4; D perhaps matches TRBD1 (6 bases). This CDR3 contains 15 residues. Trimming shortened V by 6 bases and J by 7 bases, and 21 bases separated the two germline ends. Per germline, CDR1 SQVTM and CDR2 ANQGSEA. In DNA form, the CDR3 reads TGCAGCGTGGGGATACAGGGTAGGACGGGTGAAAAACTGTTTTTT. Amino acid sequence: CSVGIQGRTGEKLFF. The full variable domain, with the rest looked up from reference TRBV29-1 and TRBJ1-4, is SAVISQKPSRDICQRGTSLTIQCQVDSQVTMMFWYRQQPGQSLTLIATANQGSEATYESGFVIDKFPISRPNLTFSTLTVSNMSPEDSSIYLCSVGIQGRTGEKLFFGSGTQLSVL.

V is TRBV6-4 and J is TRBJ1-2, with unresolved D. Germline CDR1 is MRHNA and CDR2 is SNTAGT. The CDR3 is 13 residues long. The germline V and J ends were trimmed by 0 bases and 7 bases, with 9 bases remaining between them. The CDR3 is CASSDSGLTGYTF. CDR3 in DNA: TGTGCCAGCAGTGACTCGGGCTTGACTGGCTACACCTTC.

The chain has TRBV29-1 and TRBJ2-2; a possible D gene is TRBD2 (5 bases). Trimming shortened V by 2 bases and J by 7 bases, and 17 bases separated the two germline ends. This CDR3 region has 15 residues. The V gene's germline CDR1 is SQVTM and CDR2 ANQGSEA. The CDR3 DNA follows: TGCAGCGTTGAATCGGGAATGGTCTCTGGCGGGGAGCTGTTTTTT. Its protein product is CSVESGMVSGGELFF.

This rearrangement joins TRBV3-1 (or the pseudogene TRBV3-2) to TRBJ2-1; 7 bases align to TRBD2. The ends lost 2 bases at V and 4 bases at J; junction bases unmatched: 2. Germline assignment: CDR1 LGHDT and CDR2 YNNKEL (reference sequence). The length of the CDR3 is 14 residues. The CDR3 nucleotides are TGTGCCAGCAGCCAACTAGCGGAATACAATGAGCAGTTCTTC. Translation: CASSQLAEYNEQFF.

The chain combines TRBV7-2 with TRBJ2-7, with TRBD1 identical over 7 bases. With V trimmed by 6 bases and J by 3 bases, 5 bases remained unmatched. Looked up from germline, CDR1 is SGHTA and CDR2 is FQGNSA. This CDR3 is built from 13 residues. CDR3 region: CASRPGGYYEQYF. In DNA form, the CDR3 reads TGTGCCAGCAGGCCAGGGGGATACTACGAGCAGTACTTC. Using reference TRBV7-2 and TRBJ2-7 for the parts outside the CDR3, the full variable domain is GAGVSQSPSNKVTEKGKDVELRCDPISGHTALYWYRQSLGQGLEFLIYFQGNSAPDKSGLPSDRFSAERTGGSVSTLTIQRTQQEDSAVYLCASRPGGYYEQYFGPGTRLTVT.

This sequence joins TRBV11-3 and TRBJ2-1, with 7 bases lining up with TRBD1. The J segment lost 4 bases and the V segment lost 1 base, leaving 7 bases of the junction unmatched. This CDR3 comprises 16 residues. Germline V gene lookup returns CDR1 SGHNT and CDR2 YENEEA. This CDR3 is CASSLVETGKYNEQFF. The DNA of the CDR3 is TGTGCCAGCAGCTTAGTAGAGACAGGGAAGTACAATGAGCAGTTCTTC.

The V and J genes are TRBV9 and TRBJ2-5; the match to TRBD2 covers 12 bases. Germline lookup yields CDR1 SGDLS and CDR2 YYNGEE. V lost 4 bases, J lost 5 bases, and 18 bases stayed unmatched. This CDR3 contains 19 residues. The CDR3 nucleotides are TGTGCCAGCAGCCCGGACCCGGGACTAGCGGGTGCTCGGAGGGAGACCCAGTACTTC. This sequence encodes CASSPDPGLAGARRETQYF.

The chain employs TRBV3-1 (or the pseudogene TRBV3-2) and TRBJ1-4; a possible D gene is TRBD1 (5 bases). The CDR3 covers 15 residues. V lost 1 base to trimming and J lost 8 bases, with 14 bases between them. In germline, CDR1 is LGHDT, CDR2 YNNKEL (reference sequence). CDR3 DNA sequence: TGTGCCAGCAGCCAAGCGACCGGGGGTGGGGAAAAACTGTTTTTT. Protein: CASSQATGGGEKLFF.

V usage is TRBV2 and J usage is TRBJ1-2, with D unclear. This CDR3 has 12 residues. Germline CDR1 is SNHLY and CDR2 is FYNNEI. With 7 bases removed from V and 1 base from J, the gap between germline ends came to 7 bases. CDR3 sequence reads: CASTVRNYGYTF. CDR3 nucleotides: TGTGCCAGCACGGTGCGTAACTATGGCTACACCTTC.

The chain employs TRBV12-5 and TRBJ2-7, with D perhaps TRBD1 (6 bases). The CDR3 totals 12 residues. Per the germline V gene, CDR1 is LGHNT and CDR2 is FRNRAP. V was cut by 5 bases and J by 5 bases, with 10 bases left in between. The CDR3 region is CASGQGFDEQYF. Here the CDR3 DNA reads TGTGCTAGTGGTCAGGGGTTCGACGAGCAGTACTTC.

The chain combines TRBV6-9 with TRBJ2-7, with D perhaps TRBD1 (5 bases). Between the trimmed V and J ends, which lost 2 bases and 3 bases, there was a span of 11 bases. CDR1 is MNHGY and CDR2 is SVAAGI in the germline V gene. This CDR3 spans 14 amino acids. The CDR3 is CASSYGDRGYEQYF. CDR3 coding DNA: TGTGCCAGCAGTTATGGCGACAGAGGCTACGAGCAGTACTTC.

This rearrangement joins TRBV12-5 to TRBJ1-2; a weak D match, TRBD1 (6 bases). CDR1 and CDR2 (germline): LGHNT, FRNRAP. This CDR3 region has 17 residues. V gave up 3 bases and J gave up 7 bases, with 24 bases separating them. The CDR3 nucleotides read TGTGCTAGTGGTTTAATACAGGGAAGGTCTTTTTCGGCTGGCTACACCTTC. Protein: CASGLIQGRSFSAGYTF.